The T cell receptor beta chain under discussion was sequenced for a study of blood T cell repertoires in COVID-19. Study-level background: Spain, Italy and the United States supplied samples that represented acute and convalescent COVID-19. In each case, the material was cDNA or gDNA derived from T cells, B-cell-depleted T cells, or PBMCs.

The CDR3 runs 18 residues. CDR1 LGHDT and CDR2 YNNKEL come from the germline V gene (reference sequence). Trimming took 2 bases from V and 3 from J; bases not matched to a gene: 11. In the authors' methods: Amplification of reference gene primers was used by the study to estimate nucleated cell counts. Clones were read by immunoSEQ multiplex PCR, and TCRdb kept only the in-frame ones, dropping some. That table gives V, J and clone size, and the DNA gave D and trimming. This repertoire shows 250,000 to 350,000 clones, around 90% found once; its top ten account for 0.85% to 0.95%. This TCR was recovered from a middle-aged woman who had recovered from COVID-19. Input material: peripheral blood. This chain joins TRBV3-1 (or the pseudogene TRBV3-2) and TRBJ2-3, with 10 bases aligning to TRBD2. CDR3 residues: CASSQTWGTSGMTDTQYF. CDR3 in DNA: TGTGCCAGCAGCCAAACCTGGGGCACTAGCGGGATGACAGATACGCAGTATTTT.